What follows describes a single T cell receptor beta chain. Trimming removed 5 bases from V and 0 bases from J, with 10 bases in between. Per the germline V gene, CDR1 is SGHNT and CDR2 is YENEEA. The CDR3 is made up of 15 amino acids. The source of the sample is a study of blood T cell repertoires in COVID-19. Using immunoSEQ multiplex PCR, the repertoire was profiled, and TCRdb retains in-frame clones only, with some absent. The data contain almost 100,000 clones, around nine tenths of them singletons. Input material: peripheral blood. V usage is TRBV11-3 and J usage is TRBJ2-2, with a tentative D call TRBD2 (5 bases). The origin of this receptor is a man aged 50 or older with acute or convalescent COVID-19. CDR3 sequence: CASSLGLANTGELFF. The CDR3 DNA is TGTGCCAGCAGCCTAGGACTGGCGAACACCGGGGAGCTGTTTTTT.